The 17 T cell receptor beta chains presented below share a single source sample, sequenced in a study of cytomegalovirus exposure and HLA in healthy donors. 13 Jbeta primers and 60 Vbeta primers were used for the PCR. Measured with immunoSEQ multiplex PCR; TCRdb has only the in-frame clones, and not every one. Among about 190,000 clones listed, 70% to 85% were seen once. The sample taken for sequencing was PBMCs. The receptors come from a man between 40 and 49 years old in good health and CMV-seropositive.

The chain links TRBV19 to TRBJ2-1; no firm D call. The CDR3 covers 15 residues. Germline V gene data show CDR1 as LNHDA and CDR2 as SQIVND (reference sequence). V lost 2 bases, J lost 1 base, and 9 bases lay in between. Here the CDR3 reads CASSISRQSYNEQFF. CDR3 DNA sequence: TGTGCCAGTAGTATATCACGACAATCCTACAATGAGCAGTTCTTC.

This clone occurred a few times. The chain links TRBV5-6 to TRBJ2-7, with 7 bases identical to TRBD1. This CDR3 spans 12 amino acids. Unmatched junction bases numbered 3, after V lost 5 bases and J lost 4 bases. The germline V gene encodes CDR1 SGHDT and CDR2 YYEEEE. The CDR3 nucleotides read TGTGCCAGCAGGAAGGACAGGTACGAGCAGTACTTC. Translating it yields CASRKDRYEQYF. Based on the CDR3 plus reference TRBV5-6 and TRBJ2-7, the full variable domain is DAGVTQSPTHLIKTRGQQVTLRCSPKSGHDTVSWYQQALGQGPQFIFQYYEEEERQRGNFPDRFSGHQFPNYSSELNVNALLLGDSALYLCASRKDRYEQYFGPGTRLTVT.

The DNA of the CDR3 is TGTGCCAGCAGTTTGACTAGCGTCGAGCAGTTCTTC. It is translated as CASSLTSVEQFF. The rearrangement uses TRBV6-5 and TRBJ2-1; 8 bases are a match to TRBD2. CDR3 size: 12 residues. The V gene's germline CDR1 is MNHEY and CDR2 SVGAGI. Germline trimming cut 4 bases from V and 10 bases from J; bases unmatched to any gene: 3.

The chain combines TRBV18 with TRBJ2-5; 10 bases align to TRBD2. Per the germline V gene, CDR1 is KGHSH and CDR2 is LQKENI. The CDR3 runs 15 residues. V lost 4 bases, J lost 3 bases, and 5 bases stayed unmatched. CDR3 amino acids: CASSQNLAGEETQYF. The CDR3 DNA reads TGTGCCAGCTCACAAAATCTAGCGGGAGAAGAGACCCAGTACTTC.

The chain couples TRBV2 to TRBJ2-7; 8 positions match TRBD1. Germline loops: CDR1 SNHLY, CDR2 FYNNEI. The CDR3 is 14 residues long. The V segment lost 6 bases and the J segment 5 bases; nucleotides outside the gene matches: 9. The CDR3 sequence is CASRLDRVRDEQYF. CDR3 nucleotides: TGTGCCAGCAGGCTGGACAGGGTTCGGGACGAGCAGTACTTC.

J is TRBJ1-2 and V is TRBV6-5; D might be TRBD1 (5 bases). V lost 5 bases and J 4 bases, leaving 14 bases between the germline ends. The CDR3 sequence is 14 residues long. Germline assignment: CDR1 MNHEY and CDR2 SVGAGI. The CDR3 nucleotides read TGTGCCAGCAGTGAAGTAAGGGGCCTCTATGGCTACACCTTC. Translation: CASSEVRGLYGYTF.

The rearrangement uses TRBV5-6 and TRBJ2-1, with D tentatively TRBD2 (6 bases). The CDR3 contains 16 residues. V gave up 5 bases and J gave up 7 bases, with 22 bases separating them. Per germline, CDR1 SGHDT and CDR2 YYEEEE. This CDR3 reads CASRPALWGAGNEQFF. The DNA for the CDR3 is TGTGCCAGCAGACCTGCTCTCTGGGGCGCGGGGAATGAGCAGTTCTTC.

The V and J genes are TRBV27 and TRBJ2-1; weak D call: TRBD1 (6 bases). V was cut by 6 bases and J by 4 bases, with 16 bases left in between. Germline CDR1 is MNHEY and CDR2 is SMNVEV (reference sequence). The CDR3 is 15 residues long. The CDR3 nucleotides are TGTGCCAGCAGGCCACTAGGGGGATCTTACAATGAGCAGTTCTTC. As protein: CASRPLGGSYNEQFF.

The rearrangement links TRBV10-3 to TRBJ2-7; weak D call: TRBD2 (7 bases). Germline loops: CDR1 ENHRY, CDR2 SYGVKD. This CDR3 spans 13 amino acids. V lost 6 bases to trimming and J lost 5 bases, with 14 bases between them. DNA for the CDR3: TGTGCCATCAGCAAACAGGGAGGGAACGAGCAGTACTTC. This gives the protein CAISKQGGNEQYF.

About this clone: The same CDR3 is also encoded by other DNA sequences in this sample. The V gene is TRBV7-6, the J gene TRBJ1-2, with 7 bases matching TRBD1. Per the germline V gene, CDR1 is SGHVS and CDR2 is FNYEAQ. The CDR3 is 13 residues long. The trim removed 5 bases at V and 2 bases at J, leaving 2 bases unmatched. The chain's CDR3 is CASSPTGNYGYTF. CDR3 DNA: TGTGCCAGCAGCCCGACAGGGAACTATGGCTACACCTTC.

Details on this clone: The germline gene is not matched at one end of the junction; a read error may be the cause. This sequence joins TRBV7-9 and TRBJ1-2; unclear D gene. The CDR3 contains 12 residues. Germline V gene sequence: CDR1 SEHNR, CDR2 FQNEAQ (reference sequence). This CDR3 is CSSSTNSYGYTF. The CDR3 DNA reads TGTTCCAGCAGCACGAACAGCTATGGCTACACCTTC.

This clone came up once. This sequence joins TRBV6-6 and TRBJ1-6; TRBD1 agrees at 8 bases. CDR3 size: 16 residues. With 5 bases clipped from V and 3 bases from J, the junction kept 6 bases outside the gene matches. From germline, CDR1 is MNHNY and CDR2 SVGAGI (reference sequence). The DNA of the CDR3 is TGTGCCAGCAGTGGTCAGGGGGCTCTCTATAATTCACCCCTCCACTTT. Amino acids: CASSGQGALYNSPLHF.

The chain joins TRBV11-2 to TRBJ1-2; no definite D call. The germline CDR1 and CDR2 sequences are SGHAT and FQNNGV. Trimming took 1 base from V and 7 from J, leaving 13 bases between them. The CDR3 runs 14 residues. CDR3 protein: CASSLGGSAGGYTF. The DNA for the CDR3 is TGTGCCAGCAGCTTAGGAGGGTCGGCGGGTGGCTACACCTTC.

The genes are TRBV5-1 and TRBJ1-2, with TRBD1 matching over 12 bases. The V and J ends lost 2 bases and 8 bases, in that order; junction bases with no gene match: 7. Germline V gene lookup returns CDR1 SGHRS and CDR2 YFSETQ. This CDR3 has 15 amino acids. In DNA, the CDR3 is TGCGCCAGCAGCTTCGGTGGGACAGGGGGCGAAGGCTACACCTTC. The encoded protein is CASSFGGTGGEGYTF.

The CDR3 loop reads CASSIVPGRAGDTQYF. The CDR3 coding sequence is TGTGCCAGTAGTATAGTCCCCGGGAGGGCCGGAGATACGCAGTATTTT. The chain carries TRBV19 and TRBJ2-3, with TRBD2 matching 8 bases. Unmatched junction bases numbered 8, after V lost 1 base and J lost 5 bases. Per the germline V gene, CDR1 is LNHDA and CDR2 is SQIVND (reference sequence). CDR3 length: 16 residues.

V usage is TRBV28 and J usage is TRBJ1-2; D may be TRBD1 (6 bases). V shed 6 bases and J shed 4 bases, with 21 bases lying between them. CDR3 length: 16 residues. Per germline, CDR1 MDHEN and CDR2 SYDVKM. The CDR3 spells CASSRGKTGVVYGYTF. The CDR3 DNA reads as TGTGCCAGCAGCCGGGGCAAGACAGGAGTCGTCTATGGCTACACCTTC.

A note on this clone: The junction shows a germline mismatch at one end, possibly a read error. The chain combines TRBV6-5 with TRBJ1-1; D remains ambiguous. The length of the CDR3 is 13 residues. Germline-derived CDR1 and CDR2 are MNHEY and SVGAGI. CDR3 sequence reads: CAGRRQMNTEAFF. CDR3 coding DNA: TGTGCCGGCAGGCGGCAGATGAACACTGAAGCTTTCTTT.